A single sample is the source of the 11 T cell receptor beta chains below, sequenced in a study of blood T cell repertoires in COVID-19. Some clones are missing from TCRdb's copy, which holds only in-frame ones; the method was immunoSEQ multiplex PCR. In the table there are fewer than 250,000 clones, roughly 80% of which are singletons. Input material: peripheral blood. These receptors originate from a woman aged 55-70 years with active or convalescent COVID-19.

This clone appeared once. CDR3 amino acids: CATQQNYRDNTEAFF. For the CDR3, the DNA is TGTGCCACCCAGCAGAACTACAGGGATAACACTGAAGCTTTCTTT. The chain couples TRBV15 to TRBJ1-1; tentative D call: TRBD1 (6 bases). The V gene's germline CDR1 is LNHNV and CDR2 YYDKDF (reference sequence). The CDR3 length is 15 residues. With 8 bases removed from V and 2 bases from J, the gap between germline ends came to 18 bases.

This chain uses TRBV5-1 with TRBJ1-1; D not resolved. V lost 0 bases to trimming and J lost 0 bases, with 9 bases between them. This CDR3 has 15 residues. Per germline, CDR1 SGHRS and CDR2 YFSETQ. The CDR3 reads CASSLGPDMNTEAFF. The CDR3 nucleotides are TGCGCCAGCAGCTTGGGACCAGACATGAACACTGAAGCTTTCTTT.

The CDR3 protein is CASSSGFYGYTF. CDR3 in DNA: TGTGCCAGCAGCTCAGGGTTTTATGGCTACACCTTC. V usage is TRBV7-8 and J usage is TRBJ1-2; D may be TRBD1 (5 bases). The V end was cut by 4 bases, the J end by 5 bases, with 8 bases between. This CDR3 contains 12 residues. Germline-derived CDR1 and CDR2 are SGHVS and FQNEAQ.

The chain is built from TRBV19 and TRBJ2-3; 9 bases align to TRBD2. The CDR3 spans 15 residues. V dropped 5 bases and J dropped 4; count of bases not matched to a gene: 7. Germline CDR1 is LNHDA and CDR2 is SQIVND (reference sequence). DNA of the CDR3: TGTGCCAGTAGTCAATTAGCGGGAGCGGCAGATACGCAGTATTTT. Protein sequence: CASSQLAGAADTQYF.

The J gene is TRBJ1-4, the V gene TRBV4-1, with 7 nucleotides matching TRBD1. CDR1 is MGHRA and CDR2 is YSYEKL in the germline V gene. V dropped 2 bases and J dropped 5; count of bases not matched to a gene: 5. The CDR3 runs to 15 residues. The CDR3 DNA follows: TGCGCCAGCAGCCAAAGGACAGGACTAAATGAAAAACTGTTTTTT. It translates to CASSQRTGLNEKLFF.

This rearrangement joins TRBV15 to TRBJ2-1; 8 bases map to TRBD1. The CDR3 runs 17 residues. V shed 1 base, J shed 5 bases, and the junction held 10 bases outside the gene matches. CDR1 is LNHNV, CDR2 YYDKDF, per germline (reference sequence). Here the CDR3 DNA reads TGTGCCACCAGCAGAGGTAGGCAGGGGGCGATCGACAATGAGCAGTTCTTC. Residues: CATSRGRQGAIDNEQFF.

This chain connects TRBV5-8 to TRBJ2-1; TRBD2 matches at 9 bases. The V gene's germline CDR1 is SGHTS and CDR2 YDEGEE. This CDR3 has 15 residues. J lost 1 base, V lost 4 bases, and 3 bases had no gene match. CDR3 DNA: TGTGCCAGCAGCCCGAGCGGGGGGTCCTACAATGAGCAGTTCTTC. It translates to CASSPSGGSYNEQFF.

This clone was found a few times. Here the CDR3 DNA reads TGCGCCAGCAGCTTGGGGACATCGGTCTACACCTTC. As protein: CASSLGTSVYTF. V usage is TRBV5-1 and J usage is TRBJ1-2, with D possibly being TRBD1 (5 bases). The CDR3 extends over 12 amino acids. The ends were cut back, 0 bases at V and 10 bases at J, with 10 bases in the middle. CDR1 and CDR2 (germline): SGHRS, YFSETQ.

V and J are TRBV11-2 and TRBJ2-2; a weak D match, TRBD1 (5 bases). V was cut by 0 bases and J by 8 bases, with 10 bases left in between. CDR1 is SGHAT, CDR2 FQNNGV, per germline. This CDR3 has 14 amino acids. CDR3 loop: CASSLDRGFGELFF. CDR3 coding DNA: TGTGCCAGCAGCTTAGATAGGGGTTTTGGGGAGCTGTTTTTT.

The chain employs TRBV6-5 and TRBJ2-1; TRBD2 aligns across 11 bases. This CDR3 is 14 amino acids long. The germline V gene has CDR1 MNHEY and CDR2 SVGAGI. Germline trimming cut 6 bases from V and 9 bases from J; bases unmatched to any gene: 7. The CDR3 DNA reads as TGTGCCAGCAGCCTGACTAGCGGGAAGGGTGAGCAGTTCTTC. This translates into CASSLTSGKGEQFF.

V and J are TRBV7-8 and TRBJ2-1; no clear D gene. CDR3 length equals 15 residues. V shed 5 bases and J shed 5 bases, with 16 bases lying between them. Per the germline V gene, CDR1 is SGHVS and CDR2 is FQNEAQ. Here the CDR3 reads CASSSWNRVNNEQFF. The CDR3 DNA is TGTGCCAGCAGCAGTTGGAATCGGGTTAACAATGAGCAGTTCTTC.